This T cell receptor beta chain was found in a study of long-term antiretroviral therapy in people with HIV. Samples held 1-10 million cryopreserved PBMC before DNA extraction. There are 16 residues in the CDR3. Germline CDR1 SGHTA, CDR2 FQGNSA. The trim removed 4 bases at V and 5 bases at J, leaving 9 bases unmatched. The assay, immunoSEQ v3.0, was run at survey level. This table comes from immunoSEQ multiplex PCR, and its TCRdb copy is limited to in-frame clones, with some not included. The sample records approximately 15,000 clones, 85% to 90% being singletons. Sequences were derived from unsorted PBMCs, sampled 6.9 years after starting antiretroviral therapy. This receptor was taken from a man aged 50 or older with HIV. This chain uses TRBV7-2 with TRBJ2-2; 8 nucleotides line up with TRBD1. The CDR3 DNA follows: TGTGCCAGCAGCTGGCGGACAGGGATGATTACCGGGGAGCTGTTTTTT. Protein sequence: CASSWRTGMITGELFF.